These 17 T cell receptor beta chains originate from one sample sequenced in a study of blood T cell repertoires in COVID-19. The table came from immunoSEQ multiplex PCR; TCRdb's copy has only in-frame clones and leaves some out. The repertoire consists of about 170,000 clones, with approximately 87% occurring once and the leading ten covering approximately 11%. What was sequenced was peripheral blood. The source of these receptors is a woman aged 55-70 years with COVID-19, enrolled during active disease.

The CDR3 region is CASSPWDKNTEAFF. The CDR3 bases are TGTGCCAGCTCACCGTGGGACAAGAACACTGAAGCTTTCTTT. The V call is TRBV18, the J call TRBJ1-1; perhaps TRBD1 as D (6 bases). The CDR3 consists of 14 residues. CDR1 is KGHSH and CDR2 is LQKENI in the germline V gene. V was pared by 3 bases and J by 1 base, with 9 bases between.

CDR3 sequence: CASSPSQGGNQPQHF. Here the CDR3 DNA reads TGTGCCAGCAGCCCCAGCCAGGGCGGCAATCAGCCCCAGCATTTT. The rearrangement links TRBV7-9 to TRBJ1-5, with D tentatively TRBD1 (5 bases). CDR3 length equals 15 residues. The germline V gene encodes CDR1 SEHNR and CDR2 FQNEAQ (reference sequence). V was cut by 5 bases and J by 2 bases, with 13 bases left in between.

The chain recombines TRBV6-5 with TRBJ2-1; 7 bases are shared with TRBD1. V was pared by 6 bases and J by 6 bases, with 11 bases of the junction left unmatched. The CDR3 spans 15 residues. CDR1 and CDR2 (germline): MNHEY, SVGAGI. As DNA, the CDR3 is TGTGCCAGCAGACCTACAGGGGTCGGCCGCAATGAGCAGTTCTTC. As protein: CASRPTGVGRNEQFF.

This chain joins TRBV11-2 and TRBJ2-1; D possibly corresponds to TRBD2 (6 bases). Germline V gene lookup returns CDR1 SGHAT and CDR2 FQNNGV. V was trimmed by 3 bases and J by 4 bases, leaving 16 bases between them. This CDR3 has 16 amino acids. CDR3 loop: CASSFGWEALYNEQFF. CDR3 DNA sequence: TGTGCCAGCAGCTTCGGGTGGGAGGCCCTGTACAATGAGCAGTTCTTC.

The J gene is TRBJ1-6, the V gene TRBV19, with a possible D match to TRBD1 (6 bases). The CDR3 covers 15 residues. Germline loops: CDR1 LNHDA, CDR2 SQIVND (reference sequence). With 7 bases removed from V and 6 bases from J, the gap between germline ends came to 16 bases. The CDR3 is CASTSPGQRNSPLHF. The CDR3 DNA reads as TGTGCCAGTACCAGCCCCGGACAGCGTAATTCACCCCTCCACTTT.

J is TRBJ1-1 and V is TRBV19, with D unresolved. Trimming cost V 5 bases and J 7 bases, with 17 bases left between them. Germline V gene sequence: CDR1 LNHDA, CDR2 SQIVND (reference sequence). The CDR3 is 14 residues long. The CDR3 sequence is CASSPGRWRIEAFF. The CDR3 DNA follows: TGTGCCAGTAGTCCCGGACGATGGAGGATTGAAGCTTTCTTT. The variable domain in full, with the rest retrieved from reference TRBV19 and TRBJ1-1, is DGGITQSPKYLFRKEGQNVTLSCEQNLNHDAMYWYRQDPGQGLRLIYYSQIVNDFQKGDIAEGYSVSREKKESFPLTVTSAQKNPTAFYLCASSPGRWRIEAFFGQGTRLTVV.

This clone was detected only a few times. The rearrangement joins TRBV29-1 to TRBJ2-5; no clear D gene. The ends were cut back, 4 bases at V and 1 base at J, with 7 bases in the middle. The CDR3 loop spans 12 amino acids. Per germline, CDR1 SQVTM and CDR2 ANQGSEA. The CDR3 region is CSVGRLQETQYF. The CDR3 DNA is TGCAGCGTTGGTCGACTCCAAGAGACCCAGTACTTC.

This chain joins TRBV27 and TRBJ2-1, with TRBD1 matching 8 bases. Germline V gene sequence: CDR1 MNHEY, CDR2 SMNVEV (reference sequence). This CDR3 is 16 amino acids long. V trimming: 5 bases; J trimming: 3 bases; junction bases outside the gene matches: 9. Written as DNA, the CDR3 is TGTGCCAGCAGTGGCGGACAGGGCAACCACTACAATGAGCAGTTCTTC. This translates into CASSGGQGNHYNEQFF.

V is TRBV7-2 and J is TRBJ1-4, with D possibly being TRBD1 (5 bases). Trimming took off 4 bases at V and 5 bases at J, with 14 bases between the two ends. This CDR3 has 15 residues. Germline V gives CDR1 SGHTA, CDR2 FQGNSA. CDR3 residues: CASSSTGGVNEKLFF. The CDR3 DNA sequence: TGTGCCAGCAGCTCTACCGGGGGTGTGAATGAAAAACTGTTTTTT.

A remark on this clone: Other DNA sequences in the same sample also yield this CDR3. V and J are TRBV30 and TRBJ1-2; possibly TRBD1 for D (5 bases). V lost 0 bases and J 7 bases, leaving 12 bases between the germline ends. This CDR3 comprises 13 residues. The germline V gene has CDR1 GTSNPN and CDR2 SVGIG (reference sequence). As DNA, the CDR3 is TGTGCCTGGAGTGTACTGGGGGGAGGTGGCTACACCTTC. It specifies CAWSVLGGGGYTF.

The rearrangement uses TRBV19 and TRBJ2-1; 8 bases fit TRBD2. CDR1 and CDR2 from the germline V gene are LNHDA and SQIVND (reference sequence). CDR3 length equals 15 residues. Trimming took 5 bases from V and 4 from J; bases not matched to a gene: 7. CDR3 DNA: TGTGCCAGTAGTCGGGGGGGACTACCTTACAATGAGCAGTTCTTC. It codes for CASSRGGLPYNEQFF.

J is TRBJ1-1 and V is TRBV19, with D perhaps matching TRBD1 (5 bases). CDR3 length: 13 residues. CDR1 and CDR2 from the germline V gene are LNHDA and SQIVND (reference sequence). With 7 bases removed from V and 6 bases from J, the gap between germline ends came to 15 bases. CDR3 sequence: CASTPLDISEAFF. The CDR3 nucleotides read TGTGCCAGTACCCCACTGGACATTTCTGAAGCTTTCTTT.

This chain connects TRBV9 to TRBJ2-1; D is uncertain. V lost 0 bases, J lost 8 bases, and 6 bases lay in between. The CDR3 length is 12 residues. Germline CDR1 and CDR2: SGDLS and YYNGEE. CDR3 protein: CASSVDIDEQFF. DNA of the CDR3: TGTGCCAGCAGCGTAGACATTGATGAGCAGTTCTTC.

V usage is TRBV7-8 and J usage is TRBJ2-4, with D possibly being TRBD2 (6 bases). Germline V lookup: CDR1 SGHVS, CDR2 FQNEAQ. Trimming removed 0 bases at V and 7 bases at J, with 13 bases between. There are 15 residues in the CDR3. CDR3 nucleotide sequence: TGTGCCAGCAGCTTAGCGAGCCGGGGGAGGAACATTCAGTACTTC. It yields the protein CASSLASRGRNIQYF.

The chain has TRBV6-6 and TRBJ2-3; TRBD2 aligns across 9 bases. Trimming at V came to 7 bases and at J to 7 bases, leaving 3 bases not matched to a gene. The CDR3 extends over 12 amino acids. The V gene's germline CDR1 is MNHNY and CDR2 SVGAGI (reference sequence). CDR3 coding DNA: TGTGCCAGCACGCGGGAGGGGAATACGCAGTATTTT. Translation: CASTREGNTQYF.

This rearrangement joins TRBV3-1 (or the pseudogene TRBV3-2) to TRBJ2-5; D call uncertain. The CDR3 contains 15 residues. Germline lookup yields CDR1 LGHDT and CDR2 YNNKEL (reference sequence). Trimming left V 1 base short and J 2 bases short, with 11 bases between. The CDR3 loop is CASSQVFGRQETQYF. The CDR3 nucleotides read TGTGCCAGCAGCCAAGTCTTCGGCAGGCAAGAGACCCAGTACTTC.

The chain is built from TRBV4-3 and TRBJ2-1, with 7 bases matching TRBD2. Trimming at V came to 1 base and at J to 1 base, leaving 4 bases not matched to a gene. CDR1 LGHNA and CDR2 YSLEER come from the germline V gene. The length of the CDR3 is 16 residues. Written as DNA, the CDR3 is TGCGCCAGCAGCCAAGGGGGGAGGGCATCCTACAATGAGCAGTTCTTC. As protein: CASSQGGRASYNEQFF.